Below, 24 T cell receptor beta chains from the same sample are listed, as sequenced in a study of PD-1 blockade in classical Hodgkin lymphoma. Using immunoSEQ multiplex PCR, the repertoire was profiled, and TCRdb retains in-frame clones only, with some absent. The table shows about 19,000 clones, with 80% to 90% occurring only once. Every patient was affected by relapse after autologous stem cell transplantation, while exposure to brentuximab vedotin was not uniform. This sample comprised peripheral blood mononuclear cells (PBMCs), obtained before the second cycle of nivolumab. The receptor set was obtained from a human donor with classical Hodgkin lymphoma.

The genes are TRBV28 and TRBJ2-3; possible D gene TRBD1, 6 bases. The CDR3 extends over 16 amino acids. Germline CDR1 MDHEN, CDR2 SYDVKM. Trimming shortened V by 11 bases and J by 0 bases, and 21 bases separated the two germline ends. The CDR3, as DNA: TGTGCCTGCTCGGGGAGACAGGCGCAAAGCACAGATACGCAGTATTTT. Translating gives CACSGRQAQSTDTQYF. Drawing the rest from reference TRBV28 and TRBJ2-3, the complete variable domain is DVKVTQSSRYLVKRTGEKVFLECVQDMDHENMFWYRQDPGLGLRLIYFSYDVKMKEKGDIPEGYSVSREKKERFSLILESASTNQTSMYLCACSGRQAQSTDTQYFGPGTRLTVL.

This clone has more than one count but fewer than ten. The chain is built from TRBV18 and TRBJ1-2; D perhaps matches TRBD1 (6 bases). The germline V gene encodes CDR1 KGHSH and CDR2 LQKENI. Trimming shortened V by 4 bases and J by 4 bases, and 19 bases separated the two germline ends. The CDR3 runs to 16 residues. CDR3 amino acids: CASSRTDIPWAYGYTF. CDR3 nucleotides: TGTGCCAGCTCACGGACAGATATTCCCTGGGCCTATGGCTACACCTTC.

The rearrangement links TRBV7-3 to TRBJ2-5; 7 bases map to TRBD2. Unmatched junction bases numbered 5, after V lost 2 bases and J lost 2 bases. The germline gives CDR1 SGHTA, CDR2 FQGTGA. The CDR3 runs 15 residues. The CDR3 coding sequence is TGTGCCAGCAGCTTATCGGCGGGGGATCAAGAGACCCAGTACTTC. This codes for CASSLSAGDQETQYF.

The V gene is TRBV19, the J gene TRBJ1-1, with a possible D match to TRBD1 (5 bases). This CDR3 has 15 amino acids. Germline V gene data show CDR1 as LNHDA and CDR2 as SQIVND (reference sequence). Trimming took off 3 bases at V and 0 bases at J, with 11 bases between the two ends. The CDR3 bases are TGTGCCAGTAGTATTGGGGCGGCGATGAACACTGAAGCTTTCTTT. It yields the protein CASSIGAAMNTEAFF.

V and J are TRBV5-1 and TRBJ1-2; TRBD1 matches 7 bases. This CDR3 region has 13 residues. Germline V gives CDR1 SGHRS, CDR2 YFSETQ. With 0 bases clipped from V and 8 bases from J, the junction kept 4 bases outside the gene matches. CDR3: CASSLGTGAGYTF. Written as DNA, the CDR3 is TGCGCCAGCAGCTTGGGGACAGGCGCCGGCTACACCTTC. The whole variable domain, remainder taken from reference TRBV5-1 and TRBJ1-2, is KAGVTQTPRYLIKTRGQQVTLSCSPISGHRSVSWYQQTPGQGLQFLFEYFSETQRNKGNFPGRFSGRQFSNSRSEMNVSTLELGDSALYLCASSLGTGAGYTFGSGTRLTVV.

By share, this clone counts as medium-sized. V is TRBV29-1 and J is TRBJ1-4; D is possibly TRBD1 (6 bases). V dropped 7 bases and J dropped 8 bases, with 20 bases sitting between them. Germline-derived CDR1 and CDR2 are SQVTM and ANQGSEA. The CDR3 contains 14 residues. The CDR3 here is CSAPGGGQGEKLFF. Written as DNA, the CDR3 is TGCAGCGCCCCTGGGGGGGGACAAGGCGAAAAACTGTTTTTT.

The DNA of the CDR3 is TGCGCCAGCAGCCTCATGGGGGGGACAGATACGCAGTATTTT. The encoded protein is CASSLMGGTDTQYF. The chain joins TRBV5-1 to TRBJ2-3; 7 bases are a match to TRBD2. CDR3 length: 14 residues. CDR1 SGHRS and CDR2 YFSETQ come from the germline V gene. After removal of 4 bases from V and 3 bases from J, the junction contained 5 bases not matched to a gene.

The chain employs TRBV6-5 and TRBJ1-1; D is possibly TRBD1 (6 bases). V shed 4 bases and J shed 0 bases, with 12 bases lying between them. Germline assignment: CDR1 MNHEY and CDR2 SVGAGI. The CDR3 extends over 15 amino acids. CDR3 sequence: CASSSGQYMNTEAFF. The CDR3 coding sequence is TGTGCCAGCAGTTCCGGACAGTACATGAACACTGAAGCTTTCTTT.

The chain employs TRBV4-2 and TRBJ1-5; 7 positions match TRBD1. The CDR3 is 15 residues long. Germline CDR1 LGHNA, CDR2 YNFKEQ. V shed 1 base and J 6 bases; nucleotides not matched to a gene: 6. The CDR3 DNA follows: TGTGCCAGCAGCCAAGGGGGCGGGGACAGTCAGCCCCAGCATTTT. It specifies CASSQGGGDSQPQHF.

The rearrangement links TRBV5-1 to TRBJ1-6; no definite D call. The length of the CDR3 is 16 residues. V gave up 0 bases and J gave up 1 base, with 8 bases separating them. Germline lookup yields CDR1 SGHRS and CDR2 YFSETQ. CDR3 in amino acids: CASSLAGSSYNSPLHF. CDR3 in DNA: TGCGCCAGCAGCTTGGCCGGGAGTTCCTATAATTCACCCCTCCACTTT.

The chain has TRBV5-1 and TRBJ2-7, with 11 bases fitting TRBD1. This CDR3 is 15 amino acids long. Germline assignment: CDR1 SGHRS and CDR2 YFSETQ. The V and J ends lost 0 bases and 5 bases, in that order; junction bases with no gene match: 4. The CDR3 nucleotides are TGCGCCAGCAGCTTGGCTGGACAGGGGGCGGACGAGCAGTACTTC. As protein: CASSLAGQGADEQYF.

The chain recombines TRBV5-1 with TRBJ2-5, with TRBD1 matching 10 bases. Germline V gives CDR1 SGHRS, CDR2 YFSETQ. With 4 bases clipped from V and 1 base from J, the junction kept 4 bases outside the gene matches. The CDR3 loop spans 15 amino acids. CDR3 region: CASSLTGGPQETQYF. CDR3 DNA sequence: TGCGCCAGCAGCCTGACAGGGGGCCCCCAAGAGACCCAGTACTTC.

This chain links TRBV7-8 with TRBJ1-2; tentative D call: TRBD1 (6 bases). This CDR3 has 15 residues. Germline assignment: CDR1 SGHVS and CDR2 FQNEAQ. Deletions cut 1 base from V and 4 bases from J, with 13 bases between. The CDR3: CASSLEGGAGYGYTF. In DNA, the CDR3 is TGTGCCAGCAGCTTAGAAGGGGGGGCGGGCTATGGCTACACCTTC.

In DNA, the CDR3 is TGCGCCAGCAGCTTGGCCCAGGGCGGGGGCCCAAGCTCCTACGAGCAGTACTTC. Translated: CASSLAQGGGPSSYEQYF. This sequence joins TRBV5-1 and TRBJ2-5, with D possibly matching TRBD2 (7 bases). With the DNA end fitting TRBJ2-7 better, the J assignment may be wrong. Germline V gene data show CDR1 as SGHRS and CDR2 as YFSETQ. The CDR3 runs to 18 residues.

V is TRBV27 and J is TRBJ1-6, with D uncertain. V shed 5 bases and J shed 0 bases, with 14 bases lying between them. This CDR3 contains 17 residues. Germline loops: CDR1 MNHEY, CDR2 SMNVEV (reference sequence). For the CDR3, the DNA is TGTGCCAGCAGTCCCGCCCCCTTCGGCTCCTATAATTCACCCCTCCACTTT. This gives the protein CASSPAPFGSYNSPLHF.

The rearrangement joins TRBV5-1 to TRBJ1-1; D is unclear. The ends were cut back, 0 bases at V and 4 bases at J, with 10 bases in the middle. The length of the CDR3 is 14 residues. Germline CDR1 reads SGHRS; CDR2 reads YFSETQ. CDR3 amino acids: CASSLDWEGTEAFF. Here the CDR3 DNA reads TGCGCCAGCAGCTTGGATTGGGAAGGCACTGAAGCTTTCTTT.

This clone was observed a handful of times. The rearrangement joins TRBV19 to TRBJ1-1; a possible D gene is TRBD1 (6 bases). This CDR3 contains 14 residues. Germline values: CDR1 LNHDA, CDR2 SQIVND (reference sequence). For the CDR3, the DNA is TGTGGGAGCCGCTCACTACAGGGGAACACTGAAGCTTTCTTT. Its translation: CGSRSLQGNTEAFF.

The CDR3 coding sequence is TGTGCCAGCTCGGCAGGGGGCGTGAGTGAAAAACTGTTTTTT. It yields the protein CASSAGGVSEKLFF. V gene TRBV18 combines with J gene TRBJ1-4; 8 nucleotides align to TRBD1. The CDR3 spans 14 residues. Germline values: CDR1 KGHSH, CDR2 LQKENI. The ends lost 6 bases at V and 7 bases at J; junction bases unmatched: 7.

The chain carries TRBV5-1 and TRBJ1-1, with 9 bases aligning to TRBD1. J gave up 4 bases and V 1 base, and 5 bases lay outside the gene matches. CDR3 length: 15 amino acids. In germline, CDR1 is SGHRS, CDR2 YFSETQ. The CDR3, as DNA: TGCGCCAGCAGCTTGACAGGGGGCGAGGGCACTGAAGCTTTCTTT. Translating gives CASSLTGGEGTEAFF.

The rearrangement joins TRBV5-1 to TRBJ2-3; 8 bases agree with TRBD2. Germline V gene lookup returns CDR1 SGHRS and CDR2 YFSETQ. The CDR3 has 14 amino acids. Trimming cost V 3 bases and J 6 bases; bases outside gene matches: 6. CDR3 coding DNA: TGCGCCAGCAGCTCCGGGGGGGAGCCGGATACGCAGTATTTT. Protein product: CASSSGGEPDTQYF.

The V and J genes are TRBV19 and TRBJ1-2; 9 bases map to TRBD1. Unmatched junction bases numbered 9, after V lost 4 bases and J lost 0 bases. This CDR3 contains 17 residues. Looked up from germline, CDR1 is LNHDA and CDR2 is SQIVND (reference sequence). The CDR3 is CASSRPTGGSSNYGYTF. CDR3 nucleotides: TGTGCCAGTAGTAGGCCAACAGGGGGCTCCTCTAACTATGGCTACACCTTC.

The chain carries TRBV25-1 and TRBJ2-1, with unresolved D. From germline, CDR1 is MGHDK and CDR2 SYGVNS. The CDR3 totals 14 residues. Trimming pared 5 bases from V and 6 bases from J, leaving 14 bases between. The CDR3 DNA sequence: TGTGCCAGCAGTCCCCCCGAAGGTCGCAATGAGCAGTTCTTC. Its protein is CASSPPEGRNEQFF.

The gene calls are TRBV4-3 and TRBJ1-1; TRBD1 agrees at 7 bases. CDR1 and CDR2 from the germline V gene are LGHNA and YSLEER. The CDR3 extends over 15 amino acids. V was pared by 0 bases and J by 1 base, with 2 bases of the junction left unmatched. Here the CDR3 reads CASSQDGQENTEAFF. For the CDR3, the DNA is TGCGCCAGCAGCCAAGACGGACAGGAGAACACTGAAGCTTTCTTT.

This clone has a handful of counts. This rearrangement joins TRBV6-5 to TRBJ1-2, with TRBD1 matching over 10 bases. The CDR3 sequence is 15 residues long. The junction had 6 bases not matched to a gene; V was cut back by 4 bases and J by 4 bases. Germline V gives CDR1 MNHEY, CDR2 SVGAGI. The CDR3 DNA is TGTGCCAGCAGTTTGGGGACAGGGGTACTCTATGGCTACACCTTC. It encodes CASSLGTGVLYGYTF.